This TCR beta chain was captured by sequencing in a study of shared clonotypes between healthy human individuals. Study in general: Each donor's CD8 memory used one plate, CD8 naive two, each CD4 subset three.

This clone was counted a single time. Germline CDR1 LGHNA, CDR2 YNFKEQ. The V gene end was trimmed by 3 bases and the J gene end by 6 bases; junction bases not matched to a gene: 6. The CDR3 has 15 amino acids. Clones were sequenced by immunoSEQ multiplex PCR, and TCRdb holds only the in-frame ones, with some missing. Among approximately 700,000 clones listed, about three quarters were seen once. The material sequenced was memory CD4+ T cells sorted from blood. Subset: CD45RA-negative fraction. This chain uses TRBV4-2 with TRBJ2-7; 12 nucleotides line up with TRBD2. The sequence came from a woman in her twenties or thirties in good health. This CDR3 is CASSQLTSGSLEQYF. In DNA, the CDR3 is TGTGCCAGCAGCCAGCTGACTAGCGGGAGTCTCGAGCAGTACTTC.